The 25 T cell receptor beta chains reported below all come from one sample, sequenced in a study of T cell changes during pregnancy in multiple sclerosis. Profiled with immunoSEQ multiplex PCR; TCRdb holds only in-frame clones, not every one. The sample has 100,000 to 130,000 clones, roughly 90% seen once. The sequencing used peripheral blood, collected in the third trimester of pregnancy. Source of these receptors: a female donor in good health, enrolled as a control in a pregnancy study.

The gene calls are TRBV7-9 and TRBJ2-2; D is undetermined. Germline V gene data show CDR1 as SEHNR and CDR2 as FQNEAQ (reference sequence). V was cut by 5 bases and J by 1 base, with 8 bases left in between. The CDR3 extends over 14 amino acids. The CDR3 here is CASSLQRNTGELFF. The CDR3, as DNA: TGTGCCAGCAGCCTCCAGCGGAACACCGGGGAGCTGTTTTTT.

The rearrangement links TRBV6-6 to TRBJ2-1; D unclear. This CDR3 contains 14 residues. Germline V lookup: CDR1 MNHNY, CDR2 SVGAGI (reference sequence). V gave up 2 bases and J gave up 4 bases, with 9 bases separating them. The CDR3, as DNA: TGTGCCAGCAGTTACGGCCCGGAGTACAATGAGCAGTTCTTC. Amino acid sequence: CASSYGPEYNEQFF.

The rearrangement joins TRBV5-4 to TRBJ2-3, with a tentative D call TRBD2 (5 bases). The CDR3 has 12 amino acids. V was trimmed by 3 bases and J by 13 bases, leaving 15 bases between them. The germline V gene has CDR1 SGHNT and CDR2 YYREEE (reference sequence). DNA for the CDR3: TGTGCCAGCAGCTCCGACTACATTCTTAAGTATTTT. Amino acid sequence: CASSSDYILKYF.

The chain recombines TRBV30 with TRBJ1-2, with D maybe TRBD1 (6 bases). V was trimmed by 5 bases and J by 0 bases, leaving 13 bases between them. Germline CDR1 GTSNPN, CDR2 SVGIG (reference sequence). The CDR3 covers 14 residues. CDR3 sequence reads: CAWEPDRANYGYTF. The CDR3 DNA is TGTGCCTGGGAGCCGGACAGAGCTAACTATGGCTACACCTTC.

This chain connects TRBV30 to TRBJ1-1; D unclear. Per the germline V gene, CDR1 is GTSNPN and CDR2 is SVGIG (reference sequence). Trimming removed 3 bases from V and 4 bases from J, with 12 bases in between. This CDR3 has 13 amino acids. CDR3 amino acids: CAWRIGRLTEAFF. CDR3 nucleotides: TGTGCCTGGAGGATAGGTCGACTCACTGAAGCTTTCTTT. Variable domain in full (rest from reference TRBV30 and TRBJ1-1): SQTIHQWPATLVQPVGSPLSLECTVEGTSNPNLYWYRQAAGRGLQLLFYSVGIGQISSEVPQNLSASRPQDRQFILSSKKLLLSDSGFYLCAWRIGRLTEAFFGQGTRLTVV.

The chain joins TRBV9 to TRBJ2-5, with TRBD1 as a possible D gene (6 bases). This CDR3 contains 15 residues. Looked up from germline, CDR1 is SGDLS and CDR2 is YYNGEE. V dropped 0 bases and J dropped 3 bases, with 12 bases sitting between them. CDR3 loop: CASSVVGGSEETQYF. The CDR3 coding sequence is TGTGCCAGCAGCGTAGTAGGGGGTTCCGAAGAGACCCAGTACTTC.

This clone showed up just once. The CDR3 DNA reads as TGCGCCAGCAGCCGCCGACAGGGTACAGATACGCAGTATTTT. It translates to CASSRRQGTDTQYF. J is TRBJ2-3 and V is TRBV5-1; 7 bases map to TRBD1. Germline CDR1 reads SGHRS; CDR2 reads YFSETQ. This CDR3 region has 14 residues. J was trimmed by 3 bases and V by 4 bases; bases with no gene match: 5.

V gene TRBV9 combines with J gene TRBJ1-4, with 10 nucleotides matching TRBD1. This CDR3 has 16 amino acids. The germline V gene has CDR1 SGDLS and CDR2 YYNGEE. After removal of 4 bases from V and 3 bases from J, the junction contained 6 bases not matched to a gene. As DNA, the CDR3 is TGTGCCAGCAGCCTCCGGGACAGGGGATCTAATGAAAAACTGTTTTTT. This sequence encodes CASSLRDRGSNEKLFF. The whole variable domain, filled in from reference TRBV9 and TRBJ1-4, reads DSGVTQTPKHLITATGQRVTLRCSPRSGDLSVYWYQQSLDQGLQFLIQYYNGEERAKGNILERFSAQQFPDLHSELNLSSLELGDSALYFCASSLRDRGSNEKLFFGSGTQLSVL.

The V and J genes are TRBV5-6 and TRBJ2-3; 9 bases fit TRBD2. Per germline, CDR1 SGHDT and CDR2 YYEEEE. The CDR3 runs 15 residues. The junction had 2 bases not matched to a gene; V was cut back by 0 bases and J by 3 bases. CDR3 sequence: CASSLGGGGTDTQYF. CDR3 coding DNA: TGTGCCAGCAGCTTGGGCGGGGGGGGAACAGATACGCAGTATTTT.

This clone was observed once. This sequence joins TRBV6-5 and TRBJ1-4; D might be TRBD1 (6 bases). CDR3 length: 15 amino acids. Trimming left V 4 bases short and J 0 bases short, with 9 bases between. Germline V lookup: CDR1 MNHEY, CDR2 SVGAGI. This CDR3 reads CASSFRQATNEKLFF. The CDR3 DNA is TGTGCCAGCAGTTTCAGACAGGCAACTAATGAAAAACTGTTTTTT.

CDR3 nucleotide sequence: TGTGCCAGCAGCTCCCGGACAGGCGGCACTGAAGCTTTCTTT. Its protein product is CASSSRTGGTEAFF. The J gene is TRBJ1-1, the V gene TRBV7-2, with 7 bases lining up with TRBD1. The V gene end was trimmed by 4 bases and the J gene end by 4 bases; junction bases not matched to a gene: 6. Germline CDR1 is SGHTA and CDR2 is FQGNSA. This CDR3 spans 14 amino acids.

This sequence joins TRBV20-1 and TRBJ1-1; 8 bases align to TRBD1. CDR3 size: 11 residues. In germline, CDR1 is DFQATT, CDR2 SNEGSKA (reference sequence). Trimming removed 2 bases from V and 10 bases from J; junction bases left unmatched: 3. The CDR3 DNA sequence: TGCAGTGCTAGACAGGGGGCGCCAGCTTTCTTT. Translation: CSARQGAPAFF.

This clone was seen a few times. The chain carries TRBV18 and TRBJ2-5, with 7 bases that match TRBD1. Trimming took 3 bases from V and 4 from J; bases not matched to a gene: 5. Germline assignment: CDR1 KGHSH and CDR2 LQKENI. The CDR3 sequence is 14 residues long. The CDR3 DNA reads TGTGCCAGCTCACCCGGCTACAGGGGAGAGACCCAGTACTTC. Encoded protein: CASSPGYRGETQYF.

The rearrangement links TRBV7-9 to TRBJ1-5; 7 bases fit TRBD1. The J segment lost 3 bases and the V segment lost 5 bases, leaving 7 bases of the junction unmatched. Germline lookup yields CDR1 SEHNR and CDR2 FQNEAQ (reference sequence). This CDR3 has 15 residues. The CDR3 loop is CASSPRGADNQPQHF. The CDR3 region has the DNA TGTGCCAGCAGCCCCAGGGGGGCGGACAATCAGCCCCAGCATTTT.

The chain recombines TRBV11-3 with TRBJ2-3; TRBD2 matches 14 bases. This CDR3 is 15 amino acids long. Germline loops: CDR1 SGHNT, CDR2 YENEEA. The ends lost 5 bases at V and 6 bases at J; junction bases unmatched: 4. The CDR3 bases are TGTGCCAGCAGCCCGACTAGCGGGGGGGAGGATACGCAGTATTTT. Encoded protein: CASSPTSGGEDTQYF.

This chain links TRBV27 with TRBJ1-2; D ambiguous. Per the germline V gene, CDR1 is MNHEY and CDR2 is SMNVEV (reference sequence). V was clipped by 6 bases and J by 3 bases, with 5 bases between them. The CDR3 runs to 11 residues. This CDR3 reads CASRADYGYTF. For the CDR3, the DNA is TGTGCCAGCAGGGCGGACTATGGCTACACCTTC.

This clone was picked up a small number of times. The chain carries TRBV10-1 and TRBJ1-1, with unresolved D. CDR3 size: 13 residues. Trimming took off 4 bases at V and 0 bases at J, with 6 bases between the two ends. Germline V CDR1 and CDR2: WNHNN, SYGVQD (reference sequence). The CDR3 region is CASSVPLNTEAFF. The CDR3 DNA is TGCGCCAGCAGTGTTCCGTTGAACACTGAAGCTTTCTTT.

The chain links TRBV5-1 to TRBJ1-5, with D perhaps matching TRBD1 (5 bases). Germline V CDR1 and CDR2: SGHRS, YFSETQ. With 4 bases removed from V and 0 bases from J, the gap between germline ends came to 11 bases. This CDR3 is 15 amino acids long. Here the CDR3 DNA reads TGCGCCAGCAGCCCAGGGCCATTTAGCAATCAGCCCCAGCATTTT. Its protein is CASSPGPFSNQPQHF.

This chain connects TRBV5-1 to TRBJ1-2; TRBD1 matches 11 bases. This CDR3 contains 14 residues. Trimming cost V 4 bases and J 8 bases; bases outside gene matches: 7. CDR1 is SGHRS, CDR2 YFSETQ, per germline. The CDR3 coding sequence is TGCGCCAGCAGCCCCCAGGGACAGGGGGAAGGCTACACCTTC. Translating gives CASSPQGQGEGYTF.

This clone was observed once. This chain uses TRBV7-3 with TRBJ2-2; the D gene is possibly TRBD2 (5 bases). Germline CDR1 SGHTA, CDR2 FQGTGA. V was pared by 3 bases and J by 6 bases, with 17 bases between. The CDR3 extends over 16 amino acids. The DNA of the CDR3 is TGTGCCAGCAGCTTGGGCAGAGAGGGTAACGCCGGGGAGCTGTTTTTT. Residues: CASSLGREGNAGELFF.

V is TRBV7-2 and J is TRBJ2-3; possibly TRBD2 for D (5 bases). This CDR3 spans 14 amino acids. The germline gives CDR1 SGHTA, CDR2 FQGNSA. The V end was cut by 5 bases, the J end by 2 bases, with 11 bases between. The CDR3 loop is CASSQGLTTDTQYF. The CDR3 DNA is TGTGCCAGCAGCCAAGGACTTACCACAGATACGCAGTATTTT.

The chain is built from TRBV4-2 and TRBJ1-1; no definite D call. Trimming stripped 1 base from V and 3 bases from J, with 3 bases between. Germline lookup yields CDR1 LGHNA and CDR2 YNFKEQ. The CDR3 sequence is 12 residues long. As DNA, the CDR3 is TGTGCCAGCAGCCAAGGCGACACTGAAGCTTTCTTT. It is translated as CASSQGDTEAFF.

The chain employs TRBV7-4 and TRBJ1-5; TRBD1 matches 7 bases. This CDR3 spans 14 amino acids. The junction had 7 bases not matched to a gene; V was cut back by 5 bases and J by 6 bases. Germline V CDR1 and CDR2: SGHVT, SQSDAQ. As DNA, the CDR3 is TGTGCCAGCAGCAGGAAGACAGGGTTTCAGCCCCAGCATTTT. It translates to CASSRKTGFQPQHF. Complete variable domain (other parts from reference TRBV7-4 and TRBJ1-5): GAGVSQSPRYKVAKRGRDVALRCDSISGHVTLYWYRQTLGQGSEVLTYSQSDAQRDKSGRPSGRFSAERPERSVSTLKIQRTEQGDSAVYLCASSRKTGFQPQHFGDGTRLSIL.

This clone appeared once. The CDR3, as DNA: TGTGCCAGTAGTCTGGCAGGTGCGAACACCGGGGAGCTGTTTTTT. Its translation is CASSLAGANTGELFF. J is TRBJ2-2 and V is TRBV19; D remains unclear. V lost 5 bases and J 0 bases, leaving 10 bases between the germline ends. This CDR3 is built from 15 residues. CDR1 is LNHDA, CDR2 SQIVND, per germline (reference sequence).

The V call is TRBV5-1, the J call TRBJ1-2; TRBD1 aligns across 9 bases. This CDR3 contains 15 residues. The ends lost 0 bases at V and 4 bases at J; junction bases unmatched: 4. Germline V gene data show CDR1 as SGHRS and CDR2 as YFSETQ. The CDR3 DNA follows: TGCGCCAGCAGCTTGGAGGGACAGGGCCCCTATGGCTACACCTTC. This translates into CASSLEGQGPYGYTF. Full variable domain (remainder filled in from reference TRBV5-1 and TRBJ1-2): KAGVTQTPRYLIKTRGQQVTLSCSPISGHRSVSWYQQTPGQGLQFLFEYFSETQRNKGNFPGRFSGRQFSNSRSEMNVSTLELGDSALYLCASSLEGQGPYGYTFGSGTRLTVV.